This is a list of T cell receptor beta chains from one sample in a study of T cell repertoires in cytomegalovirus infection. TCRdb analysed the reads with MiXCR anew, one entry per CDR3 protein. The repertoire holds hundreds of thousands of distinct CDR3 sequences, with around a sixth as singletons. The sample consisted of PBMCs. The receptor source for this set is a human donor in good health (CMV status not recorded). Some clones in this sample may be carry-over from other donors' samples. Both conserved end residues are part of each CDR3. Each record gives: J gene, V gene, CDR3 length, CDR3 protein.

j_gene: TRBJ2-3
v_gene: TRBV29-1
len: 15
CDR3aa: CSATDPTDLADTQYF

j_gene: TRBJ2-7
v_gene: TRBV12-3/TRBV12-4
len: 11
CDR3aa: CASSWGHEQYF

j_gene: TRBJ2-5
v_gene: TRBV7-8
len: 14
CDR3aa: CASSQTGGQETQYF

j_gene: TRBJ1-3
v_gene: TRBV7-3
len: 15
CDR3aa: CASSLAGGYGNTIYF

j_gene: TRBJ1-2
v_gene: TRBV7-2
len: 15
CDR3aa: CASSSRTERNYGYTF

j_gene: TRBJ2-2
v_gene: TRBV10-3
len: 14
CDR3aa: CAISGGTNTGELFF

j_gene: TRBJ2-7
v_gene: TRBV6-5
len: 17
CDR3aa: CASSYSLDRTGSYEQYF

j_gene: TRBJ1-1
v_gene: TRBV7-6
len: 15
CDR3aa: CASSSPVGGSTEAFF

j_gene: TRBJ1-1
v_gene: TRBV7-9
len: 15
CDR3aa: CASSTGDRGDTEAFF

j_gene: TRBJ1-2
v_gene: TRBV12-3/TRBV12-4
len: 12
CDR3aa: CAIWTGEYGYTF

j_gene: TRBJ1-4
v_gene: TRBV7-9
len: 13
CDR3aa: CASSLAPQEKLFF

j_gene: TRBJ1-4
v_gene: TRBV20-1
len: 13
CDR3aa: CSAWTPGNEKLFF

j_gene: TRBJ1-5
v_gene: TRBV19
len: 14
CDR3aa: CASSKVGSNQPQHF

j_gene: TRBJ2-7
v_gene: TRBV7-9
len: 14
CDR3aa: CVSSPWGNSYEQYF

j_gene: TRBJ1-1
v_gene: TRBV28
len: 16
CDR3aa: CASRTPHREIAPEAFF

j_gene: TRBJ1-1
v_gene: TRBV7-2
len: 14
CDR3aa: CASSLLGDDTEAFF

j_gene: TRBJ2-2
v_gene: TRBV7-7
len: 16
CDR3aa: CASTGVVGRNTGELFF

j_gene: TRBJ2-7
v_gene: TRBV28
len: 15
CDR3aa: CASSPAGTASYEQYF

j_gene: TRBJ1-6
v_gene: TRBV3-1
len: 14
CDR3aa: CASNYIEGSSPLHF

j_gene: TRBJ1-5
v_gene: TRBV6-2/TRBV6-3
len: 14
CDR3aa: CASTPEGGPQPQHF

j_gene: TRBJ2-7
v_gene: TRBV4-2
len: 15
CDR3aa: CASSQAGTISYEQYF

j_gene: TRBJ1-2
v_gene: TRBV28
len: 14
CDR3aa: CASRPPGPESGYTF

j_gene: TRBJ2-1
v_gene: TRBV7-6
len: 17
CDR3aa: CASSLIPLAGVYNEQFF

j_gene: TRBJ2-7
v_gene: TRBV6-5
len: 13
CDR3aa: CASSPQYANEQYF

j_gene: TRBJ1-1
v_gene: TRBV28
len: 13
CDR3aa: CASQGGARTEAFF

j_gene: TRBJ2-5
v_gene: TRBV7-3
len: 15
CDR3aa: CASSPHSGPQETQYF

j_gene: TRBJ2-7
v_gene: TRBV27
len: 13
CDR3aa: CASRPTGGGEQYF

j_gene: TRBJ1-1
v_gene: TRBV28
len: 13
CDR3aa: CASTSGVNTEAFF